Listed below are T cell receptor beta chains from one sample, sequenced in a study of blood T cell repertoires in COVID-19. Libraries were prepared by immunoSEQ multiplex PCR; TCRdb keeps only in-frame clonotypes and omits some of them. The sample has hundreds of thousands of clones; 85% are singletons. Input material: PBMCs or T cells enriched from blood (not recorded which). These receptors came from a woman aged 50 to 60 who had recovered from COVID-19. Each CDR3 is given without its conserved first and last residue.

V gene: TRBV19; J gene: TRBJ1-1; CDR3 protein: ASSTKSTGATPEAF
V gene: TRBV12-3/TRBV12-4; J gene: TRBJ1-1; CDR3 protein: ASSLIGTEAF
V gene: TRBV19; J gene: TRBJ1-6; CDR3 protein: ATSSGGQYNSPLH
V gene: TRBV20-1; J gene: TRBJ1-5; CDR3 protein: SARGQGRRNQPQH
V gene: TRBV5-6; J gene: TRBJ2-5; CDR3 protein: ASSSTLDNTETQY
V gene: TRBV3-1/TRBV3-2; J gene: TRBJ2-1; CDR3 protein: ASSQDQGRVNEQF
V gene: TRBV10-3; J gene: TRBJ1-2; CDR3 protein: AIRGDTDPIYGYT
V gene: TRBV10-3; J gene: TRBJ1-1; CDR3 protein: AIKGQGGTEAF
V gene: TRBV2; J gene: TRBJ1-3; CDR3 protein: ASRRESSGNTIY
V gene: TRBV18; J gene: TRBJ1-3; CDR3 protein: ASSGGNSGNTIY
V gene: TRBV5-1; J gene: TRBJ2-1; CDR3 protein: ASSFLQRGVDEQF
V gene: TRBV10-3; J gene: TRBJ1-6; CDR3 protein: AISSTGGGYNSPLH
V gene: TRBV28; J gene: TRBJ2-4; CDR3 protein: ASGQDRAKNIQY
V gene: TRBV5-1; J gene: TRBJ2-7; CDR3 protein: ASSVGPIPREQY
V gene: TRBV12-2; J gene: TRBJ1-4; CDR3 protein: AKSSANEKLF
V gene: TRBV5-6; J gene: TRBJ2-7; CDR3 protein: ASSLVGQGNSEQY
V gene: TRBV5-1; J gene: TRBJ1-6; CDR3 protein: ASSLEHRVNSPLH
V gene: TRBV19; J gene: TRBJ2-6; CDR3 protein: ASSIWAGTGANVLT
V gene: TRBV6-1; J gene: TRBJ1-2; CDR3 protein: ASSASGDRGNYGYT
V gene: TRBV3-1/TRBV3-2; J gene: TRBJ2-2; CDR3 protein: ASSHLGRRNTGELF
V gene: TRBV5-4; J gene: TRBJ2-7; CDR3 protein: ASSFGWRGEQY
V gene: TRBV30; J gene: TRBJ1-1; CDR3 protein: AWSGSFGGLSTEAF
V gene: TRBV20-1; J gene: TRBJ2-1; CDR3 protein: SALYNEQF
V gene: TRBV6-5; J gene: TRBJ1-4; CDR3 protein: ASGQGYEKLF
V gene: TRBV4-1; J gene: TRBJ2-1; CDR3 protein: ASSQAGGLYNEQF
V gene: TRBV11-3; J gene: TRBJ2-2; CDR3 protein: ASSSDNSNTGELF
V gene: TRBV9; J gene: TRBJ2-7; CDR3 protein: ASSVDPSGLYEQY
V gene: TRBV27; J gene: TRBJ1-1; CDR3 protein: ASSLSGRVVRMNTEAF
V gene: TRBV24-1; J gene: TRBJ2-1; CDR3 protein: ATSDLDAGVVNEQF
V gene: TRBV3-1/TRBV3-2; J gene: TRBJ2-5; CDR3 protein: ASSQAAGEETQY
V gene: TRBV28; J gene: TRBJ1-2; CDR3 protein: ASSQLLQTGTGYT
V gene: TRBV7-9; J gene: TRBJ2-1; CDR3 protein: ASSPDLAGVYNEQF
V gene: TRBV5-4; J gene: TRBJ2-3; CDR3 protein: ASSLGQGTRDTQY
V gene: TRBV21-1; J gene: TRBJ1-3; CDR3 protein: ASSPPGTGGAGSTIY
V gene: TRBV19; J gene: TRBJ1-6; CDR3 protein: ASSIGRGQSPLH
V gene: TRBV7-9; J gene: TRBJ1-1; CDR3 protein: ASSLARTGGTEAF
V gene: TRBV6-1; J gene: TRBJ1-1; CDR3 protein: ASSEAGRLNTEAF
V gene: TRBV3-1/TRBV3-2; J gene: TRBJ2-3; CDR3 protein: ASSQGLATDTQY
V gene: TRBV28; J gene: TRBJ1-1; CDR3 protein: ASSLPDRGLTEAF
V gene: TRBV6-2/TRBV6-3; J gene: TRBJ1-5; CDR3 protein: ASSYYSYSNQPQH
V gene: TRBV18; J gene: TRBJ1-4; CDR3 protein: ASSPSGEVEKLF
V gene: TRBV28; J gene: TRBJ1-6; CDR3 protein: ASSFFAGNSPLH
V gene: TRBV4-2; J gene: TRBJ2-5; CDR3 protein: ASSQAGYQETQY
V gene: TRBV6-5; J gene: TRBJ2-5; CDR3 protein: ASTSTGTSQETQY
V gene: TRBV12-2; J gene: TRBJ1-3; CDR3 protein: ASRFFSYRGKHSGNTIY
V gene: TRBV19; J gene: TRBJ2-7; CDR3 protein: ATRTGRYEQY
V gene: TRBV9; J gene: TRBJ2-4; CDR3 protein: ASSEERGWVAGAKNIQY
V gene: TRBV9; J gene: TRBJ1-1; CDR3 protein: ASSVGGTNTEAF